The next 27 T cell receptor beta chains were all read from a single sample in a study of blood T cell repertoires in COVID-19. Profiling relied on immunoSEQ multiplex PCR, and the TCRdb table lists in-frame clones only, not all of them. The sample lists approximately 300,000 clones; 90% were seen once. Specimen: PBMCs or T cells enriched from blood (not recorded which). The receptors originated from a woman younger than 45 who had been exposed to COVID-19.

In DNA, the CDR3 is TGTGCCAGCGGAAACCAGGGTAATAATGAAAAACTGTTTTTT. This codes for CASGNQGNNEKLFF. V usage is TRBV9 and J usage is TRBJ1-4, with a weak D call TRBD1 (5 bases). Trimming pared 7 bases from V and 4 bases from J, leaving 14 bases between. CDR1 is SGDLS and CDR2 is YYNGEE in the germline V gene. The CDR3 runs to 14 residues.

In its sample, this clone was seen a few times. The genes are TRBV12-3 or TRBV12-4 and TRBJ1-1, with no clear D. CDR3 length: 13 residues. V was shortened by 6 bases and J by 0 bases, with 8 bases between the two germline ends. The CDR3 spells CASSAKMNTEAFF. In DNA, the CDR3 is TGTGCCAGCAGCGCTAAGATGAACACTGAAGCTTTCTTT.

J is TRBJ1-3 and V is TRBV27, with D possibly TRBD1 on 5 matching bases. This CDR3 is 17 amino acids long. Between the trimmed V and J ends, which lost 6 bases and 0 bases, there was a span of 18 bases. CDR1 and CDR2 (germline): MNHEY, SMNVEV (reference sequence). The CDR3, as DNA: TGTGCCAGCAGGGAAATAGAGGGACTTCGCTCTGGAAACACCATATATTTT. This sequence encodes CASREIEGLRSGNTIYF.

The chain couples TRBV4-1 to TRBJ1-6; 8 bases fit TRBD1. The junction had 15 bases not matched to a gene; V was cut back by 3 bases and J by 8 bases. The CDR3 loop spans 18 amino acids. Germline V gives CDR1 MGHRA, CDR2 YSYEKL. CDR3 sequence: CASSQPYRGGFRHSPLHF. The CDR3 DNA follows: TGCGCCAGCAGCCAGCCGTACAGGGGGGGTTTTAGGCATTCACCCCTCCACTTT.

The CDR3 nucleotides are TGTGCCACCAGTGATTTCGGCGAGCAGTACTTC. Amino acids: CATSDFGEQYF. V is TRBV24-1 and J is TRBJ2-7; D is unclear. This CDR3 has 11 residues. CDR1 is KGHDR and CDR2 is SFDVKD in the germline V gene. V was clipped by 1 base and J by 6 bases, with 3 bases between them.

The V and J genes are TRBV19 and TRBJ1-1; tentative D call: TRBD1 (6 bases). Germline V gives CDR1 LNHDA, CDR2 SQIVND (reference sequence). Trimming stripped 9 bases from V and 3 bases from J, with 8 bases between. The length of the CDR3 is 11 residues. The CDR3 reads CARQGYTEAFF. The CDR3 region has the DNA TGTGCCAGACAGGGTTACACTGAAGCTTTCTTT.

The rearrangement links TRBV3-1 (or the pseudogene TRBV3-2) to TRBJ2-6; 7 bases map to TRBD1. The germline V gene has CDR1 LGHDT and CDR2 YNNKEL (reference sequence). The length of the CDR3 is 18 residues. Trimming took 6 bases from V and 0 from J; bases not matched to a gene: 11. The CDR3 spells CASRPLQGWGSGANVLTF. The DNA for the CDR3 is TGTGCCAGCAGACCGTTACAGGGGTGGGGCTCTGGGGCCAACGTCCTGACTTTC.

The chain employs TRBV13 and TRBJ1-1; D unclear. CDR3 length: 13 residues. V was clipped by 5 bases and J by 1 base, with 8 bases between them. Germline CDR1 and CDR2: PRHDT and FYEKMQ (reference sequence). The CDR3 DNA sequence: TGTGCCAGCAGCGAGGGAGAGAACACTGAAGCTTTCTTT. This encodes CASSEGENTEAFF.

The CDR3 sequence: CASSQRLVTDTQYF. The CDR3 DNA is TGTGCCAGCAGCCAAAGACTAGTCACAGATACGCAGTATTTT. The rearrangement joins TRBV3-1 (or the pseudogene TRBV3-2) to TRBJ2-3; TRBD2 is a possible D gene (6 bases). The germline V and J ends were trimmed by 2 bases and 2 bases, with 8 bases remaining between them. This CDR3 comprises 14 residues. The germline CDR1 and CDR2 sequences are LGHDT and YNNKEL (reference sequence).

The rearrangement joins TRBV4-1 to TRBJ1-5; D gene uncertain. V was cut by 0 bases and J by 0 bases, with 12 bases left in between. Germline CDR1 MGHRA, CDR2 YSYEKL. This CDR3 has 17 amino acids. The CDR3 DNA is TGCGCCAGCAGCCAAGATCCGGGAGAGGTTAGCAATCAGCCCCAGCATTTT. It codes for CASSQDPGEVSNQPQHF.

The V call is TRBV3-1 (or the pseudogene TRBV3-2), the J call TRBJ1-6; 7 bases line up with TRBD1. The V gene's germline CDR1 is LGHDT and CDR2 YNNKEL (reference sequence). The CDR3 covers 14 residues. The trim removed 3 bases at V and 8 bases at J, leaving 4 bases unmatched. CDR3 coding DNA: TGTGCCAGCAGCCAGACAGGGTATGATTCACCCCTCCACTTT. It encodes CASSQTGYDSPLHF.

The chain joins TRBV30 to TRBJ1-2; D not resolved. Deletions cut 0 bases from V and 0 bases from J, with 11 bases between. Germline V CDR1 and CDR2: GTSNPN, SVGIG (reference sequence). The CDR3 is 15 amino acids. The CDR3: CAWSVRPTANYGYTF. CDR3 bases: TGTGCCTGGAGTGTACGCCCAACAGCTAACTATGGCTACACCTTC.

The chain carries TRBV30 and TRBJ2-3; D remains unclear. Trimming removed 3 bases at V and 4 bases at J, with 11 bases between. Germline V gene sequence: CDR1 GTSNPN, CDR2 SVGIG (reference sequence). The CDR3 extends over 13 amino acids. Here the CDR3 DNA reads TGTGCCTGGAGGAGCCCCGGGTCAGATACGCAGTATTTT. Translating gives CAWRSPGSDTQYF.

The V and J genes are TRBV4-2 and TRBJ2-2, with a possible D match to TRBD2 (5 bases). The CDR3 covers 15 residues. Looked up from germline, CDR1 is LGHNA and CDR2 is YNFKEQ. Between the trimmed V and J ends, which lost 0 bases and 5 bases, there was a span of 10 bases. CDR3 amino acids: CASSQEIGGTGELFF. CDR3 nucleotide sequence: TGTGCCAGCAGCCAAGAGATAGGAGGTACCGGGGAGCTGTTTTTT.

The chain is built from TRBV4-3 and TRBJ2-2, with 9 bases that match TRBD2. This CDR3 is built from 18 residues. V was pared by 4 bases and J by 6 bases, with 15 bases of the junction left unmatched. Per germline, CDR1 LGHNA and CDR2 YSLEER. CDR3 in amino acids: CASSLTPGGGAFAGELFF. The CDR3 nucleotides are TGCGCCAGCAGCCTCACCCCGGGCGGGGGGGCCTTCGCCGGGGAGCTGTTTTTT.

The CDR3 nucleotides are TGTGCCAGCAGTTACGGCACCGGGGAGCTGTTTTTT. It specifies CASSYGTGELFF. This chain connects TRBV9 to TRBJ2-2; D unresolved. The V and J ends lost 5 bases and 4 bases respectively, with 6 bases between them. Germline assignment: CDR1 SGDLS and CDR2 YYNGEE. This CDR3 has 12 residues.

This chain uses TRBV14 with TRBJ1-3; 7 bases are shared with TRBD1. Losses at the gene ends were 5 bases for V and 0 bases for J; bases not matched to a gene: 7. CDR3 length: 16 amino acids. Germline values: CDR1 SGHDN, CDR2 FVKESK. CDR3 nucleotides: TGTGCCAGCAGCACCGACAGGGCGAGCTCTGGAAACACCATATATTTT. Translated: CASSTDRASSGNTIYF.

V usage is TRBV9 and J usage is TRBJ1-1, with D possibly being TRBD1 (6 bases). This CDR3 has 14 amino acids. V was pared by 4 bases and J by 1 base, with 11 bases between. CDR1 SGDLS and CDR2 YYNGEE come from the germline V gene. The CDR3 spells CASSKGHTNTEAFF. As DNA, the CDR3 is TGTGCCAGCAGCAAGGGACACACGAACACTGAAGCTTTCTTT.

This clone was seen more than once but under ten times. V and J are TRBV9 and TRBJ1-4; a weak D match, TRBD1 (5 bases). Germline V gene lookup returns CDR1 SGDLS and CDR2 YYNGEE. This CDR3 spans 15 amino acids. V lost 0 bases and J 7 bases, leaving 13 bases between the germline ends. CDR3 protein: CASSVGTLGGEKLFF. The CDR3 DNA reads TGTGCCAGCAGCGTAGGAACCCTGGGGGGTGAAAAACTGTTTTTT. Based on the CDR3 plus reference TRBV9 and TRBJ1-4, the full variable domain is DSGVTQTPKHLITATGQRVTLRCSPRSGDLSVYWYQQSLDQGLQFLIQYYNGEERAKGNILERFSAQQFPDLHSELNLSSLELGDSALYFCASSVGTLGGEKLFFGSGTQLSVL.

The chain has TRBV4-1 and TRBJ2-2, with TRBD2 as a possible D gene (6 bases). The CDR3 spans 18 residues. V was clipped by 4 bases and J by 0 bases, with 18 bases between them. Germline lookup yields CDR1 MGHRA and CDR2 YSYEKL. In DNA, the CDR3 is TGCGCCAGCAGCCCGCGTGGGGGACTGGCCCCGAACACCGGGGAGCTGTTTTTT. Translated, it gives CASSPRGGLAPNTGELFF.

This chain joins TRBV3-1 (or the pseudogene TRBV3-2) and TRBJ1-1; TRBD1 might be the D (6 bases). The CDR3 has 14 amino acids. CDR1 and CDR2 (germline): LGHDT, YNNKEL (reference sequence). The V end was cut by 4 bases, the J end by 1 base, with 10 bases between. The CDR3 DNA is TGTGCCAGCAGCCGGATACAGGGGAACACTGAAGCTTTCTTT. This gives the protein CASSRIQGNTEAFF.

This clone has only one observation. The chain combines TRBV18 with TRBJ1-4; D ambiguous. The CDR3 has 14 amino acids. From germline, CDR1 is KGHSH and CDR2 LQKENI. Trimming cost V 6 bases and J 2 bases, with 10 bases left between them. DNA of the CDR3: TGTGCCAGCTCGTCCTGGGCGACTAATGAAAAACTGTTTTTT. This encodes CASSSWATNEKLFF.

This chain uses TRBV7-9 with TRBJ2-1; D possibly corresponds to TRBD1 (5 bases). Looked up from germline, CDR1 is SEHNR and CDR2 is FQNEAQ (reference sequence). This CDR3 comprises 14 residues. V lost 1 base to trimming and J lost 5 bases, with 9 bases between them. CDR3 DNA sequence: TGTGCCAGCAGCTTAGGGGGCCTCGACAATGAGCAGTTCTTC. Its protein is CASSLGGLDNEQFF.

V is TRBV4-3 and J is TRBJ2-3; D is undetermined. Germline V gives CDR1 LGHNA, CDR2 YSLEER. V shed 0 bases and J shed 1 base, with 8 bases lying between them. The CDR3 covers 15 residues. DNA of the CDR3: TGCGCCAGCAGCCAAGAAGACTCACGCACAGATACGCAGTATTTT. It specifies CASSQEDSRTDTQYF.

This chain links TRBV12-2 with TRBJ2-5; TRBD2, the D gene given by the table, was not confirmed from the DNA. TRBV12-2 corresponds to a pseudogene. The CDR3 totals 17 residues. The CDR3 nucleotides are TGTGCAAGTCGCTTAGAATCCCTACGGGGGGGTTTAGAGACCCAGTACTTC. Translating gives CASRLESLRGGLETQYF.

Remarks on this clone: The sample holds other DNA sequences that translate to the same CDR3. The chain combines TRBV24-1 with TRBJ1-2; 10 nucleotides match TRBD1. The length of the CDR3 is 12 residues. Trimming cost V 7 bases and J 5 bases; bases outside gene matches: 0. CDR1 KGHDR and CDR2 SFDVKD come from the germline V gene. The CDR3 sequence is CATRDRGYGYTF. The CDR3 DNA reads as TGTGCCACCAGGGACAGGGGGTATGGCTACACCTTC.

V and J are TRBV3-1 (or the pseudogene TRBV3-2) and TRBJ2-1; 9 bases line up with TRBD2. V shed 3 bases, J shed 14 bases, and the junction held 11 bases outside the gene matches. From germline, CDR1 is LGHDT and CDR2 YNNKEL (reference sequence). The CDR3 spans 14 residues. The CDR3, as DNA: TGTGCCAGCAGCCAGGGACTAGCCGGTTTTCTTAAGTTCTTC. Translated, it gives CASSQGLAGFLKFF.